The 32 T cell receptor beta chains in this list originate from one sample, sequenced in a study of radiation and T cells in renal cell carcinoma. Documented time point: baseline pretreatment blood. The sample's treatment: 15 Gy SBRT to primary tumor, nephrectomy 4 weeks later. Method: immunoSEQ multiplex PCR; TCRdb's copy keeps in-frame clones and lacks some. The sample lists tens of thousands of clones; around 83% were seen once. This material consisted of blood, taken from a patient whose treatment included radiotherapy and nephrectomy. All receptors derive from a woman in her 70s with renal cell carcinoma.

V gene TRBV19 combines with J gene TRBJ2-7; D call uncertain. In germline, CDR1 is LNHDA, CDR2 SQIVND (reference sequence). V was cut by 1 base and J by 1 base, with 8 bases left in between. This CDR3 contains 14 residues. The CDR3 coding sequence is TGTGCCAGTAGTATAGGACACGGTTCCTACGAGCAGTACTTC. Protein product: CASSIGHGSYEQYF.

V is TRBV5-4 and J is TRBJ2-4, with 7 bases aligning to TRBD1. Trimming at V came to 4 bases and at J to 10 bases, leaving 8 bases not matched to a gene. This CDR3 is built from 13 residues. Per germline, CDR1 SGHNT and CDR2 YYREEE (reference sequence). CDR3: CASSRTGGEIQYF. The DNA for the CDR3 is TGTGCCAGCAGCCGGACAGGCGGAGAAATTCAGTACTTC.

The J gene is TRBJ2-5, the V gene TRBV21-1. TRBV21-1 is given as a pseudogene. The CDR3 consists of 15 residues. CDR3 sequence: CASSRDGRYQETQYF. DNA for the CDR3: TGTGCCAGCAGCCGGGACGGAAGGTACCAAGAGACCCAGTACTTC.

V gene TRBV7-6 combines with J gene TRBJ2-3; a weak D match, TRBD2 (5 bases). There are 14 residues in the CDR3. Germline CDR1 SGHVS, CDR2 FNYEAQ. Trimming cost V 6 bases and J 0 bases, with 10 bases left between them. The CDR3 loop is CASRRATSTDTQYF. The DNA for the CDR3 is TGTGCCAGCAGGCGGGCTACTAGCACAGATACGCAGTATTTT.

J is TRBJ2-5 and V is TRBV7-7; the D gene could be TRBD1 or TRBD2 (5 bases each). This CDR3 has 14 amino acids. The V gene lost 5 bases and the J gene lost 7 bases, with 17 bases spanning the gap. Per the germline V gene, CDR1 is SSHAT and CDR2 is FNYEAQ (reference sequence). The CDR3 region is CASSRGPRRGTQYF. In DNA, the CDR3 is TGTGCCAGCAGCCGGGGACCCCGGCGTGGGACCCAGTACTTC. The full variable domain, with the rest looked up from reference TRBV7-7 and TRBJ2-5, is GAGVSQSPRYKVTKRGQDVTLRCDPISSHATLYWYQQALGQGPEFLTYFNYEAQPDKSGLPSDRFSAERPEGSISTLTIQRTEQRDSAMYRCASSRGPRRGTQYFGPGTRLLVL.

The rearrangement uses TRBV5-4 and TRBJ1-2; no firm D call. In germline, CDR1 is SGHNT, CDR2 YYREEE (reference sequence). This CDR3 spans 15 amino acids. Deletions cut 4 bases from V and 1 base from J, with 14 bases between. The chain's CDR3 is CASSRINGYNYGYTF. The DNA for the CDR3 is TGTGCCAGCAGCAGAATTAACGGCTATAACTATGGCTACACCTTC.

The V gene is TRBV5-1, the J gene TRBJ1-6, with 8 bases lining up with TRBD1. Germline CDR1 and CDR2: SGHRS and YFSETQ. Trimming took 3 bases from V and 4 from J; bases not matched to a gene: 3. This CDR3 has 15 amino acids. In DNA form, the CDR3 reads TGCGCCAGCAGCTCTGGACAGGGATATAATTCACCCCTCCACTTT. Protein: CASSSGQGYNSPLHF. The full variable domain, with the rest looked up from reference TRBV5-1 and TRBJ1-6, is KAGVTQTPRYLIKTRGQQVTLSCSPISGHRSVSWYQQTPGQGLQFLFEYFSETQRNKGNFPGRFSGRQFSNSRSEMNVSTLELGDSALYLCASSSGQGYNSPLHFGNGTRLTVT.

This clone was observed a few times. The rearrangement links TRBV6-1 to TRBJ2-4; 11 nucleotides match TRBD2. Germline V gene lookup returns CDR1 MNHNS and CDR2 SASEGT. The trim removed 6 bases at V and 7 bases at J, leaving 8 bases unmatched. The length of the CDR3 is 15 residues. The CDR3 sequence: CASSATSGSLNIQYF. CDR3 DNA: TGTGCCAGCAGCGCAACTAGCGGGAGTTTGAACATTCAGTACTTC.

The chain is built from TRBV5-1 and TRBJ2-7, with 7 positions matching TRBD1. The length of the CDR3 is 16 residues. The V segment lost 4 bases and the J segment 3 bases; nucleotides outside the gene matches: 13. The germline V gene has CDR1 SGHRS and CDR2 YFSETQ. The CDR3 nucleotides read TGCGCCAGCAGCCGGACCCCGTCGACAGGGTTCTACGAGCAGTACTTC. It encodes CASSRTPSTGFYEQYF.

The chain employs TRBV5-1 and TRBJ2-3; 10 positions agree with TRBD2. The V segment lost 4 bases and the J segment 4 bases; nucleotides outside the gene matches: 9. The CDR3 consists of 16 residues. From germline, CDR1 is SGHRS and CDR2 YFSETQ. The CDR3: CASSRLSGRGPDTQYF. CDR3 DNA: TGCGCCAGCAGCAGACTAAGCGGGAGGGGCCCAGATACGCAGTATTTT.

V is TRBV6-5 and J is TRBJ1-1, with 8 bases identical to TRBD1. The V and J ends lost 5 bases and 3 bases, in that order; junction bases with no gene match: 5. This CDR3 region has 14 residues. CDR1 is MNHEY and CDR2 is SVGAGI in the germline V gene. The CDR3 region has the DNA TGTGCCAGCAGTAACAGGGGGATTGACACTGAAGCTTTCTTT. Amino acid sequence: CASSNRGIDTEAFF.

The chain is built from TRBV18 and TRBJ2-2; D tentatively reads TRBD1 or TRBD2 (5 bases each). V shed 7 bases and J shed 4 bases, with 16 bases lying between them. The CDR3 is 15 residues long. The germline V gene encodes CDR1 KGHSH and CDR2 LQKENI. The CDR3 DNA reads as TGTGCCAGCTTACGCCAGGGAGCGAGCACCGGGGAGCTGTTTTTT. It translates to CASLRQGASTGELFF.

The J gene is TRBJ1-4, the V gene TRBV7-9; the match to TRBD1 covers 7 bases. CDR1 SEHNR and CDR2 FQNEAQ come from the germline V gene (reference sequence). The V and J ends lost 4 bases and 7 bases, in that order; junction bases with no gene match: 6. This CDR3 has 14 residues. CDR3 region: CASSSQGMIEKLFF. The CDR3 DNA follows: TGTGCCAGCAGCTCACAGGGGATGATTGAAAAACTGTTTTTT.

V and J are TRBV7-8 and TRBJ2-2; TRBD2 matches 7 bases. Germline CDR1 is SGHVS and CDR2 is FQNEAQ. The CDR3 has 17 residues. Trimming removed 5 bases from V and 0 bases from J; junction bases left unmatched: 9. This CDR3 is CASSPRPAGPNTGELFF. The DNA of the CDR3 is TGTGCCAGCAGCCCAAGACCAGCGGGACCGAACACCGGGGAGCTGTTTTTT.

The chain recombines TRBV7-9 with TRBJ1-5, with 8 bases identical to TRBD1. The CDR3 contains 14 residues. V shed 5 bases and J 6 bases; nucleotides not matched to a gene: 6. The germline gives CDR1 SEHNR, CDR2 FQNEAQ (reference sequence). CDR3 sequence: CASSPTGAGQPQHF. The CDR3 DNA is TGTGCCAGCAGCCCGACAGGGGCCGGTCAGCCCCAGCATTTT.

This clone was seen a few times. This chain connects TRBV5-8 to TRBJ1-1; no reliable D call. Per the germline V gene, CDR1 is SGHTS and CDR2 is YDEGEE. This CDR3 is built from 14 residues. The V and J ends lost 2 bases and 7 bases respectively, with 15 bases between them. CDR3 bases: TGTGCCAGCAGCTTTGGGGAAGCTTTTGGTGAAGCTTTCTTT. It codes for CASSFGEAFGEAFF.

Here the CDR3 reads CASSLVEGAGETQYF. The CDR3 DNA sequence: TGCGCCAGCAGCTTGGTAGAGGGGGCCGGGGAGACCCAGTACTTC. This sequence joins TRBV5-1 and TRBJ2-5; TRBD1 matches 7 bases. Germline-derived CDR1 and CDR2 are SGHRS and YFSETQ. V dropped 0 bases and J dropped 5; count of bases not matched to a gene: 7. This CDR3 is 15 amino acids long.

This clone was seen a single time. This rearrangement joins TRBV7-9 to TRBJ1-2, with TRBD1 as a possible D gene (5 bases). Trimming pared 6 bases from V and 4 bases from J, leaving 12 bases between. This CDR3 spans 13 amino acids. Germline V gives CDR1 SEHNR, CDR2 FQNEAQ (reference sequence). CDR3: CASSRDRFYGYTF. DNA of the CDR3: TGTGCCAGCAGTCGCGACAGATTCTATGGCTACACCTTC.

The chain is built from TRBV4-1 and TRBJ2-7; 7 bases match TRBD2. J lost 6 bases, V lost 5 bases, and 10 bases had no gene match. Germline CDR1 is MGHRA and CDR2 is YSYEKL. The CDR3 extends over 14 amino acids. The CDR3 DNA follows: TGCGCCAGCAGCGTAAGCGGGACTCCCTCCGAGCAGTACTTC. Protein: CASSVSGTPSEQYF.

The chain uses TRBV7-2 and TRBJ2-7; D remains ambiguous. The CDR3 extends over 15 amino acids. The ends were cut back, 1 base at V and 0 bases at J, with 10 bases in the middle. CDR1 is SGHTA and CDR2 is FQGNSA in the germline V gene. CDR3 in DNA: TGTGCCAGCAGCTTAGAACCGCAAGGCTCCTACGAGCAGTACTTC. Protein sequence: CASSLEPQGSYEQYF.

The rearrangement uses TRBV27 and TRBJ1-5; tentatively, D is TRBD1 (6 bases). The germline CDR1 and CDR2 sequences are MNHEY and SMNVEV (reference sequence). The CDR3 has 15 amino acids. Trimming removed 2 bases from V and 2 bases from J, with 10 bases in between. The CDR3, as DNA: TGTGCCAGCAGTTTACGACAGGAGGGCAATCAGCCCCAGCATTTT. Residues: CASSLRQEGNQPQHF.

The chain employs TRBV5-5 and TRBJ1-3; possibly TRBD1 for D (5 bases). Germline lookup yields CDR1 SGHKS and CDR2 YYEKEE (reference sequence). CDR3 length equals 16 residues. The V gene lost 0 bases and the J gene lost 2 bases, with 12 bases spanning the gap. The CDR3 spells CASSLGDPGAGNTIYF. The CDR3 region has the DNA TGTGCCAGCAGCTTGGGGGACCCAGGAGCTGGAAACACCATATATTTT.

V and J are TRBV25-1 and TRBJ1-2; no definite D call. The CDR3 is made up of 12 amino acids. CDR1 and CDR2 (germline): MGHDK, SYGVNS. V lost 4 bases to trimming and J lost 4 bases, with 7 bases between them. The CDR3 DNA reads TGTGCCAGCAGTGCCTCGATCTATGGCTACACCTTC. It specifies CASSASIYGYTF.

This sequence joins TRBV9 and TRBJ1-6; D perhaps matches TRBD1 (5 bases). V lost 2 bases to trimming and J lost 0 bases, with 12 bases between them. This CDR3 is built from 17 residues. Per germline, CDR1 SGDLS and CDR2 YYNGEE. In nucleotides, the CDR3 is TGTGCCAGCAGCGTGGGGGGGTCTCCCTCCTATAATTCACCCCTCCACTTT. Translated, it gives CASSVGGSPSYNSPLHF.

The gene calls are TRBV11-2 and TRBJ2-7, with D uncertain. The CDR3 totals 18 residues. CDR1 and CDR2 from the germline V gene are SGHAT and FQNNGV. The V gene lost 1 base and the J gene lost 3 bases, with 22 bases spanning the gap. The CDR3 protein is CASSLAPVVASGYYEQYF. Written as DNA, the CDR3 is TGTGCCAGCAGCTTAGCCCCGGTTGTCGCGTCCGGATACTACGAGCAGTACTTC.

The rearrangement joins TRBV5-4 to TRBJ2-4; tentatively, D is TRBD2 (6 bases). CDR3 length: 18 amino acids. The germline V and J ends were trimmed by 4 bases and 9 bases, with 29 bases remaining between them. Germline V lookup: CDR1 SGHNT, CDR2 YYREEE (reference sequence). CDR3 amino acids: CASSTRPGAGIKAAIQYF. For the CDR3, the DNA is TGTGCCAGCAGCACCCGGCCGGGTGCGGGGATAAAAGCGGCCATTCAGTACTTC.

This chain connects TRBV9 to TRBJ2-3, with D possibly matching TRBD1 (6 bases). Trimming shortened V by 2 bases and J by 0 bases, and 13 bases separated the two germline ends. Germline V gene sequence: CDR1 SGDLS, CDR2 YYNGEE. CDR3 size: 16 residues. CDR3 DNA sequence: TGTGCCAGCAGCGTCCGGGACAACCCTAGCACAGATACGCAGTATTTT. It translates to CASSVRDNPSTDTQYF.

The V call is TRBV9, the J call TRBJ2-7; D unclear. The CDR3 is 13 residues long. Trimming shortened V by 0 bases and J by 3 bases, and 7 bases separated the two germline ends. Germline CDR1 and CDR2: SGDLS and YYNGEE. The CDR3 region has the DNA TGTGCCAGCAGCGTAGGCATCCGCTACGAGCAGTACTTC. Translated: CASSVGIRYEQYF.

V is TRBV2 and J is TRBJ1-2, with TRBD1 identical over 11 bases. The CDR3 length is 14 residues. Trimming at V came to 6 bases and at J to 4 bases, leaving 4 bases not matched to a gene. Germline loops: CDR1 SNHLY, CDR2 FYNNEI. CDR3 loop: CASRDRGQIYGYTF. The CDR3 DNA sequence: TGTGCCAGCAGGGACAGGGGGCAGATCTATGGCTACACCTTC.

The chain has TRBV6-1 and TRBJ2-3; tentative D call: TRBD2 (5 bases). The germline CDR1 and CDR2 sequences are MNHNS and SASEGT. CDR3 length equals 14 residues. V was trimmed by 6 bases and J by 2 bases, leaving 12 bases between them. This chain's CDR3 is CASSTLTNTDTQYF. DNA for the CDR3: TGTGCCAGCAGCACGTTGACTAACACAGATACGCAGTATTTT.

The rearrangement joins TRBV27 to TRBJ1-1, with a tentative D call TRBD1 (6 bases). This CDR3 spans 14 amino acids. The V end lost 11 bases, the J end lost 1 base, and 17 bases lay between the germline ends. Germline V CDR1 and CDR2: MNHEY, SMNVEV (reference sequence). The CDR3: CASSGGARNTEAFF. CDR3 DNA: TGTGCCTCATCGGGGGGGGCCCGGAACACTGAAGCTTTCTTT.

The rearrangement links TRBV9 to TRBJ2-7, with TRBD1 matching 10 bases. V lost 3 bases to trimming and J lost 6 bases; unmatched junction nucleotides: 12. CDR3 length: 16 amino acids. The germline V gene encodes CDR1 SGDLS and CDR2 YYNGEE. Written as DNA, the CDR3 is TGTGCCAGCAGCGCACTCCCGGGACAGGGGATCGGCGAGCAGTACTTC. Protein: CASSALPGQGIGEQYF.